These 14 T cell receptor beta chains were sequenced from one sample in a study of T cells in women clearing cervical HPV infection. This table comes from immunoSEQ multiplex PCR, and its TCRdb copy is limited to in-frame clones, with some not included. Its table records 35,000 to 45,000 clones. Sample: blood buffy coat. These receptors were collected from a woman between 18 and 75 years old with a cervical HPV16 infection that either progressed to CIN3+ or cleared (not recorded which).

As to this clone: The observed sequence ends 3 residues before the CDR3 terminus, with the missing tail filled in from the germline J gene. This chain joins TRBV5-1 and TRBJ2-5; 13 bases map to TRBD2. This CDR3 is built from 17 residues. Trimming at V came to 1 base and at J to 5 bases, leaving 8 bases not matched to a gene. CDR1 and CDR2 from the germline V gene are SGHRS and YFSETQ. The DNA read from the CDR3 is TGCGCCAGCAGCTTGTTACTAGCGGGAGGGACAATGGAGACC. Its translation is CASSLLLAGGTMET. The full CDR3 protein is CASSLLLAGGTMETQYF.

A word on this clone: The read falls 3 residues short of the CDR3 end, and the missing part is taken from the germline J gene. J is TRBJ1-6 and V is TRBV7-8; 7 nucleotides agree with TRBD1. This CDR3 region has 16 residues. In germline, CDR1 is SGHVS, CDR2 FQNEAQ. J gave up 7 bases and V 5 bases, and 11 bases lay outside the gene matches. The sequenced part of the CDR3 DNA is TGTGCCAGCAGCCACGACAGGGTAAATCCCAATTCACCC. Translation gives CASSHDRVNPNSP. From start to end, the CDR3 is CASSHDRVNPNSPLHF.

As to this clone: The CDR3 goes on 3 residues after the read ends, and that part is filled in from the germline J gene. This chain joins TRBV19 and TRBJ1-4, with no clear D. Germline CDR1 is LNHDA and CDR2 is SQIVND (reference sequence). The length of the CDR3 is 19 residues. CDR3 sequence: CASSIWFSNSAEHNSPLFF. CDR3 bases read: TGTGCCAGTAGTATTTGGTTTTCGAACTCCGCTGAGCATAATTCACCA.

With respect to this clone: The sequence runs out 3 residues before the end of the CDR3; the remainder is reconstructed from the germline J gene. The chain links TRBV5-4 to TRBJ1-2; perhaps TRBD1 as D (5 bases). The length of the CDR3 is 15 residues. Per germline, CDR1 SGHNT and CDR2 YYREEE (reference sequence). CDR3 DNA, as far as it was read: TGTGCCAGCAGTTCGCAGGTGGCGACAGCGCGAGGC. Its protein is CASSSQVATARG. The complete CDR3 sequence is CASSSQVATARGYTF.

As concerns this clone: From the germline J gene comes the end of the CDR3, since the read stops 3 residues before it. This rearrangement joins TRBV24-1 to TRBJ2-1; TRBD1 aligns across 9 bases. Germline values: CDR1 KGHDR, CDR2 SFDVKD. The ends lost 4 bases at V and 4 bases at J; junction bases unmatched: 7. This CDR3 is built from 16 residues. This CDR3 reads CATSDSGTGSYNEQFF. The CDR3 DNA, read in part, is TGTGCCACCAGTGACTCCGGGACAGGGTCGTACAATGAG.

A word on this clone: The sequence runs out 3 residues before the end of the CDR3; the remainder is reconstructed from the germline J gene. V and J are TRBV30 and TRBJ2-3; 8 bases agree with TRBD2. Germline CDR1 is GTSNPN and CDR2 is SVGIG (reference sequence). V was clipped by 7 bases and J by 5 bases; unmatched bases: 17. The CDR3 sequence is 16 residues long. CDR3 bases read: TGTGCCTCCGCAGCGGGGGAGCCGGTCTCGGGAGATACG. Protein: CASAAGEPVSGDT. The CDR3 reads in full as CASAAGEPVSGDTQYF.

The CDR3 here is CASSVAGGPGDTQYF. Partial CDR3 DNA: TGCGCCAGCAGTGTGGCGGGAGGGCCGGGGGATACG. The chain uses TRBV10-2 and TRBJ2-3; the match to TRBD2 covers 9 bases. The read terminates 3 residues ahead of where the CDR3 ends, so the germline J gene completes it. Trimming removed 4 bases from V and 6 bases from J; junction bases left unmatched: 8. This CDR3 contains 15 residues. CDR1 is WSHSY, CDR2 SAAADI, per germline.

Concerning this clone itself: The sequenced fragment ends 3 residues before the CDR3 boundary, so the rest is inferred from the germline J gene. The chain couples TRBV30 to TRBJ1-2, with 8 positions matching TRBD1. Germline V CDR1 and CDR2: GTSNPN, SVGIG (reference sequence). Trimming at V came to 5 bases and at J to 5 bases, leaving 4 bases not matched to a gene. CDR3 length: 12 amino acids. The CDR3 spells CAWDRGTYGYTF. The part of the CDR3 DNA that was read is TGTGCCTGGGACAGGGGCACGTATGGC.

To note about this clone: The missing CDR3 end, 3 residues past where the read stops, is filled in from the germline J gene. The chain links TRBV5-6 to TRBJ2-7; D is unclear. V lost 2 bases, J lost 0 bases, and 9 bases lay in between. The CDR3 totals 14 residues. The germline CDR1 and CDR2 sequences are SGHDT and YYEEEE. CDR3 region: CASSFFGYSYEQYF. The part of the CDR3 DNA that was read is TGTGCCAGCAGCTTCTTCGGGTACTCCTACGAG.

On this clone itself: Coverage ceases 3 residues before the CDR3 finishes, and the germline J gene fills in the end. The chain recombines TRBV19 with TRBJ2-3; 8 nucleotides line up with TRBD2. Germline CDR1 LNHDA, CDR2 SQIVND (reference sequence). This CDR3 comprises 16 residues. This CDR3 reads CASSEGGGLYQETQYF. Partial CDR3 DNA: TGTGCCAGTAGTGAAGGCGGGGGGTTGTACCAAGAGACG.

To note about this clone: Read data end 3 residues before the CDR3 end; the end is taken from the germline J gene. The chain uses TRBV19 and TRBJ1-4, with 7 nucleotides matching TRBD1. Germline CDR1 is LNHDA and CDR2 is SQIVND (reference sequence). The CDR3 consists of 15 residues. The CDR3 is CASSTGTAYNSPLFF. The part of the CDR3 DNA that was read is TGTGCCAGTAGTACGGGGACAGCTTATAATTCACCA.

Worth noting for this clone: The sequence runs out 3 residues before the end of the CDR3; the remainder is reconstructed from the germline J gene. This chain joins TRBV11-2 and TRBJ2-1; D perhaps matches TRBD1 (5 bases). Germline lookup yields CDR1 SGHAT and CDR2 FQNNGV. The V end lost 2 bases, the J end lost 5 bases, and 10 bases lay between the germline ends. The CDR3 runs 14 residues. The CDR3 reads CASSLIRGNNEQFF. Incomplete CDR3 DNA: TGTGCCAGCAGCTTAATTAGGGGAAACAATGAG.

With respect to this clone: From the germline J gene comes the end of the CDR3, since the read stops 3 residues before it. The chain couples TRBV19 to TRBJ2-1, with D maybe TRBD2 (6 bases). The germline V and J ends were trimmed by 3 bases and 4 bases, with 13 bases remaining between them. The V gene's germline CDR1 is LNHDA and CDR2 SQIVND (reference sequence). The CDR3 runs to 15 residues. The CDR3 DNA, read in part, is TGTGCCAGTAGTATTCGGGGTAGCGGATACAATGAG. It codes for CASSIRGSGYNE. The CDR3 as a whole reads CASSIRGSGYNEQFF.

Notes on this clone: The read finishes 3 residues shy of the CDR3 end, and the germline J gene is used to complete it. V is TRBV19 and J is TRBJ2-3; 13 bases map to TRBD2. This CDR3 comprises 17 residues. CDR1 and CDR2 (germline): LNHDA, SQIVND (reference sequence). With V trimmed by 5 bases and J by 4 bases, 9 bases remained unmatched. The CDR3 loop is CASSSRLAGGPPDTQYF. The covered CDR3 bases are TGTGCCAGTAGTTCCAGACTAGCGGGGGGACCTCCAGATACG.